One sample yielded the 17 T cell receptor beta chains listed below, sequenced in a study of blood T cell repertoires in COVID-19. The assay was immunoSEQ multiplex PCR, and TCRdb's table has in-frame clones only and misses some. This sample has roughly 390,000 clones, with around 87% found just once. Sequenced input: peripheral blood. Receptor source: a woman aged 30 to 39 with COVID-19, enrolled during active disease.

The V call is TRBV5-5, the J call TRBJ1-1, with D tentatively TRBD1 (5 bases). In germline, CDR1 is SGHKS, CDR2 YYEKEE (reference sequence). Between the trimmed V and J ends, which lost 2 bases and 1 base, there was a span of 9 bases. There are 14 residues in the CDR3. CDR3 sequence: CASSFWQGNTEAFF. The CDR3 DNA reads TGTGCCAGCAGCTTCTGGCAGGGGAACACTGAAGCTTTCTTT.

J is TRBJ1-5 and V is TRBV4-1; TRBD1 is a possible D gene (5 bases). The V gene lost 4 bases and the J gene lost 9 bases, with 16 bases spanning the gap. The CDR3 contains 14 residues. In germline, CDR1 is MGHRA, CDR2 YSYEKL. The DNA for the CDR3 is TGCGCCAGCAGCCCCGCCCAGGGCCAAGGGCCCCAGCATTTT. This gives the protein CASSPAQGQGPQHF.

This clone was counted a few times. This chain joins TRBV18 and TRBJ2-1; 7 bases map to TRBD1. Losses at the gene ends were 3 bases for V and 10 bases for J; bases not matched to a gene: 9. Germline CDR1 is KGHSH and CDR2 is LQKENI. This CDR3 region has 14 residues. The CDR3 sequence is CASSPSEGAVEQFF. The CDR3 bases are TGTGCCAGCTCACCGTCCGAGGGGGCGGTGGAGCAGTTCTTC.

The chain couples TRBV7-8 to TRBJ1-5; 9 nucleotides line up with TRBD1. CDR1 SGHVS and CDR2 FQNEAQ come from the germline V gene. This CDR3 has 17 amino acids. V gave up 3 bases and J gave up 0 bases; unmatched junction bases: 6. The CDR3: CASSLDRGPYSNQPQHF. DNA for the CDR3: TGTGCCAGCAGCTTGGACAGGGGACCTTATAGCAATCAGCCCCAGCATTTT.

This chain joins TRBV5-1 and TRBJ2-7; 9 positions match TRBD2. There are 15 residues in the CDR3. Trimming removed 0 bases from V and 5 bases from J; junction bases left unmatched: 6. CDR1 is SGHRS and CDR2 is YFSETQ in the germline V gene. This CDR3 is CASSLVRGLANEQYF. CDR3 nucleotide sequence: TGCGCCAGCAGCTTGGTAAGAGGACTAGCGAACGAGCAGTACTTC.

This sequence joins TRBV2 and TRBJ2-2, with TRBD2 identical over 11 bases. This CDR3 has 17 residues. CDR1 SNHLY and CDR2 FYNNEI come from the germline V gene. The V segment lost 7 bases and the J segment 1 base; nucleotides outside the gene matches: 8. The CDR3 spells CASKRTSGWENTGELFF. In DNA form, the CDR3 reads TGTGCCAGCAAAAGGACTAGCGGGTGGGAGAACACCGGGGAGCTGTTTTTT.

The genes are TRBV7-9 and TRBJ2-7; D is perhaps TRBD2 (8 bases). This CDR3 has 16 residues. The V end was cut by 5 bases, the J end by 4 bases, with 21 bases between. Germline CDR1 SEHNR, CDR2 FQNEAQ (reference sequence). The CDR3 is CASSPPGGDSLYEQYF. The CDR3 nucleotides read TGTGCCAGCAGCCCTCCCGGGGGGGACAGCCTGTACGAGCAGTACTTC.

The J gene is TRBJ2-2, the V gene TRBV11-3; D might be TRBD2 (6 bases). Per germline, CDR1 SGHNT and CDR2 YENEEA. V was cut by 1 base and J by 1 base, with 10 bases left in between. The CDR3 spans 16 residues. The CDR3 spells CASSLGLARNTGELFF. CDR3 in DNA: TGTGCCAGCAGCTTAGGGCTAGCGAGGAACACCGGGGAGCTGTTTTTT.

This clone was counted a single time. This sequence joins TRBV10-3 and TRBJ2-1; 16 bases are a match to TRBD2. With 4 bases clipped from V and 0 bases from J, the junction kept 9 bases outside the gene matches. The CDR3 runs to 20 residues. Germline V lookup: CDR1 ENHRY, CDR2 SYGVKD. As DNA, the CDR3 is TGTGCCATCAGTGGGGGGACTAGCGGGAGGGAAACCAGCTCCTACAATGAGCAGTTCTTC. Protein product: CAISGGTSGRETSSYNEQFF.

With regard to this clone: The same CDR3 arises from other DNA sequences in this sample as well. The chain uses TRBV18 and TRBJ2-7; 10 nucleotides agree with TRBD1. Trimming at V came to 3 bases and at J to 4 bases, leaving 3 bases not matched to a gene. This CDR3 comprises 14 residues. Germline values: CDR1 KGHSH, CDR2 LQKENI. The CDR3 DNA sequence: TGTGCCAGCTCACCCCCGGGACAGGGGTACGAGCAGTACTTC. Protein: CASSPPGQGYEQYF.

V gene TRBV30 combines with J gene TRBJ1-1; D might be TRBD1 (6 bases). Germline loops: CDR1 GTSNPN, CDR2 SVGIG (reference sequence). V was clipped by 4 bases and J by 1 base, with 10 bases between them. CDR3 length equals 13 residues. The CDR3 is CAWNRAPNTEAFF. CDR3 in DNA: TGTGCCTGGAACAGGGCCCCGAACACTGAAGCTTTCTTT.

The chain is built from TRBV15 and TRBJ1-2, with D unresolved. The CDR3 contains 15 residues. Germline CDR1 LNHNV, CDR2 YYDKDF (reference sequence). With 0 bases removed from V and 4 bases from J, the gap between germline ends came to 12 bases. The DNA of the CDR3 is TGTGCCACCAGCAGAGATGTATTTGCAGTCTATGGCTACACCTTC. Protein sequence: CATSRDVFAVYGYTF.

V is TRBV14 and J is TRBJ1-6, with D unresolved. Germline CDR1 SGHDN, CDR2 FVKESK. V shed 4 bases and J shed 0 bases, with 13 bases lying between them. This CDR3 spans 17 amino acids. CDR3 DNA: TGTGCCAGCAGCCCGAGCGACCGGAGCTCCTATAATTCACCCCTCCACTTT. Amino acid sequence: CASSPSDRSSYNSPLHF.

The rearrangement uses TRBV6-5 and TRBJ1-1, with TRBD1 matching over 7 bases. Germline V lookup: CDR1 MNHEY, CDR2 SVGAGI. With 6 bases clipped from V and 1 base from J, the junction kept 2 bases outside the gene matches. There are 13 residues in the CDR3. CDR3 loop: CASRHRGNTEAFF. CDR3 nucleotide sequence: TGTGCCAGCAGACACAGGGGGAACACTGAAGCTTTCTTT.

The gene calls are TRBV4-3 and TRBJ2-5, with 7 nucleotides matching TRBD2. CDR1 and CDR2 (germline): LGHNA, YSLEER. Trimming took 0 bases from V and 3 from J; bases not matched to a gene: 1. The CDR3 is 14 amino acids. For the CDR3, the DNA is TGCGCCAGCAGCCAAGAACGGGGGGAAGAGACCCAGTACTTC. Amino acid sequence: CASSQERGEETQYF.

This clone showed up just once. The V call is TRBV6-2 or TRBV6-3, the J call TRBJ2-1, with 10 bases lining up with TRBD1. Germline V CDR1 and CDR2: MNHEY, SVGEGT. The V gene end was trimmed by 2 bases and the J gene end by 0 bases; junction bases not matched to a gene: 10. The CDR3 totals 19 residues. CDR3 in DNA: TGTGCCAGCAGTTACGGGGGACAGGGGTCTACAAGCTCCTACAATGAGCAGTTCTTC. Residues: CASSYGGQGSTSSYNEQFF.

The chain recombines TRBV9 with TRBJ2-5; D is possibly TRBD1 (6 bases). The CDR3 length is 15 residues. Trimming shortened V by 0 bases and J by 4 bases, and 13 bases separated the two germline ends. CDR1 is SGDLS, CDR2 YYNGEE, per germline. The CDR3: CASSVGSRGGETQYF. The CDR3 coding sequence is TGTGCCAGCAGCGTAGGATCCAGGGGTGGAGAGACCCAGTACTTC.